Listed here is a single T cell receptor (beta chain). The antigen remains unidentified. TCRdb's copy holds only in-frame clones and misses some; the assay was immunoSEQ multiplex PCR. The sample contains some 79,000 clones, 80% to 90% of which appear only once. These data originate in a study of T cell responses to AZD1222 COVID-19 vaccine. Study outcomes and limitations: Only a handful of AZD1222 recipients tested seropositive at baseline. The study found vaccine-associated CD4 TCRs spanning spike, dominant at 160-218 and 743-854.

Germline trimming cut 9 bases from V and 4 bases from J; bases unmatched to any gene: 9. Germline loops: CDR1 LNHNV, CDR2 YYDKDF (reference sequence). The CDR3 has 15 residues. This sequence originates from an adult who received the AZD1222 COVID-19 vaccine. Sequencing was performed on peripheral blood, taken 28 days after the second AZD1222 dose. The chain carries TRBV15 and TRBJ2-5; 12 bases line up with TRBD2. The CDR3 spells CATKLAGGRGETQYF. The CDR3 DNA sequence: TGTGCCACAAAACTAGCGGGAGGACGAGGAGAGACCCAGTACTTC.